This section outlines one T cell receptor beta chain sequence together with its context. The clone's antigen remains unknown. No qualities accompany the bases; no much larger clone lies one base away. The cohort was made up of approximately 700 healthy bone marrow donors. All cohort members were sampled while nominally healthy, although unrecorded immune exposures were likely present. The donor tested CMV seronegative, placing the donor among the roughly 350 seronegative members of the cohort. A peripheral blood sample was collected from each donor, and TCR beta sequencing was performed on peripheral blood mononuclear cells. Genomic DNA extraction from the blood cell samples was performed with the Qiagen DNeasy Blood Extraction Kit. The entry originates in a study of cytomegalovirus exposure and HLA in healthy donors (dated by TCRdb to 2016 to 2017). Turning to the overall study: According to an earlier analysis of 587 of the donors, 150 million to 200 million T cells yielded 120 million or so unique TCR beta sequences and approximately 300 Gb of sequence data. Approximately 310 gigabases of sequencing data and tens of millions of unique TCR sequences were included in an early release covering over 600 HLA-typed donors. Of the 398 genotyped donors, 65% to 90% fell in the genetic ancestry cluster associated with self-reported Caucasian donors. The study aimed to test whether signatures of past pathogen exposure could be identified by cataloging public T cell receptors. The study profiled the T cell repertoires of under 850 subjects by immunosequencing and related them to cytomegalovirus serostatus. Along with the approximately 700-subject first cohort, a separate validation cohort of around 110 different subjects was used. High-throughput TCR immunosequencing, statistical association of individual TCRs with disease status, and machine learning were combined to predict cytomegalovirus infection status. To study patterns of TCR occurrence, a later analysis re-analyzed previously published TCR beta repertoires from more than 550 donors and added high-resolution HLA genotyping. Rather than using new phenotypic data, the later analysis identified candidate immune exposures from TCR beta sequences and from how often those sequences occurred across donors. To decide whether each TCR beta V gene segment behaved as functional or pseudogenic, an earlier analysis of approximately 600 of the donors relied on high-throughput TCR beta sequencing. Donor age, sex, ethnicity and CMV serostatus were collected together with the repertoire data. A later genetic analysis used genome-wide SNP genotypes for about three fifths of the roughly 700 donors, treating that subset as a discovery cohort. Every discovery cohort repertoire had been produced on one sequencing platform. HLA typing covered class I and class II loci at four-digit resolution. Typing coverage differed by locus: A, B, C, DRB1 and DQB1 were typed in about 620-630 donors, DQA1 in 500 to 550, DPA1 in over 600, and DPB1 in approximately 450. Five DR-DQ haplotypes were treated as single units for association and clustering because of strong linkage in the cohort. Across some 400 genotyped donors of the cohort, an average of 235,054 unique TCR beta nucleotide sequences per donor were sequenced, and approximately 17% of those sequences were non-productive.

Overall study results and their limits: In both the original and validation cohorts, the classifier was reported to diagnose cytomegalovirus status with high specificity and sensitivity. A few of the identified cytomegalovirus-associated TCR beta chains were confirmed in vitro to be specific for cytomegalovirus antigens. Most TCR sequences were observed very rarely across donors, whereas some public TCRs were present in many individuals. Roughly uniform sequencing depth across donors was assumed in presence/absence analyses, although this assumption may not hold. An earlier analysis of approximately 590 of the donors showed that most TCR beta V segments appeared in productive rearrangements either about 87% or about 30% of the time, which broadly matched IMGT annotations. The earlier analysis of approximately 560 of the donors excluded 15 to 20 rarely observed V segments, including chromosome 9 orphons, because counts were too low. A later analysis found that TCR association rates varied across HLA loci, with DRB1 alleles showing the most associated TCRs and HLA-C alleles the fewest. The authors suggested that the approach could potentially be extended to other disease states and immunological phenotypes. Because HLA typing was missing for some donors at each locus, association tests included only the typed subset. In a later genetic analysis, fewer N-insertions in productive TCRs were reported among donors in an Asian-associated ancestry cluster than the roughly 700-donor mean. Correlated functional status among segregating V segments might reflect linkage disequilibrium, but an unknown experimental factor could not be ruled out. A later analysis reported that several top co-occurrence clusters appeared linked to parvovirus B19, influenza, CMV and Epstein-Barr virus. Strong co-occurrence of HLA alleles, especially DR and DQ, made assigning TCR associations to individual alleles difficult. A later analysis found that HLA-associated TCR beta chains were more clonally expanded and had lower generation probabilities than equally common non-associated chains. For the cohort, immune exposure information was limited to CMV serostatus. Most CMV-associated TCR beta chains appeared to be HLA-restricted in a later analysis, and the HLA associations seemed to be driven largely by CMV exposure. V-gene and J-gene trimming of TCR beta chains was associated with a missense DCLRE1C variant in a later genetic analysis, and the association was replicated in an independent cohort. A cluster of highly shared sequence variants was judged likely to represent a technical artifact of the sequencing pipeline. A total of fewer than 200 TCR beta chains were listed by the study as associated with cytomegalovirus. At a false discovery rate of 0.05, a later analysis linked 16,000 or so TCR beta sequences to specific HLA alleles. Only TCR beta chains were sequenced in this cohort, and the absence of alpha or paired-chain data limited detectable features. Some IMGT-functional V segments, including TRBV6-2 and TRBV6-3, could not be told apart with the 87-base-pair reads, so those segments were excluded. A further reported finding was that TCR beta sequences accurately predicted the HLA-A and HLA-B alleles for most subjects in the first cohort.

Libraries were made using the immunoSEQ multiplex PCR assay. For the multiplex PCR, a mixture combining 60 forward primers for TCR Vbeta segments and 13 reverse primers for TCR Jbeta segments was used. The CDR3 region of rearranged TCR beta genes was amplified from genomic DNA with a multiplex PCR assay. The amplified TCR beta libraries were sequenced on the Illumina HiSeq System as 87-base-pair reads. The study's own analysis went as follows. Across the 670 or so repertoires, a later analysis counted approximately 83 million unique TCR beta chains, 9.5 million to 13 million of which were shared by at least two donors. To remove PCR and sequencing errors, raw reads were error-corrected and collapsed into unique sequences using a nearest-neighbor algorithm that merged closely related sequences. To assign V, D and J gene segments, CDR3 sequences were aligned to IMGT reference sequences. For a sequence to be retained, at least a six-nucleotide match to both a V gene segment and a J gene segment was required. A rearrangement was called productive if the CDR3 had no stop codons and remained in frame with V and J, and every other rearrangement was called non-productive. CDR3 was defined by IMGT convention, running from the second conserved V-encoded cysteine to the conserved J-encoded phenylalanine. In an earlier analysis of 500 to 650 of the donors, sequences lacking an unambiguous match to a single V gene segment were excluded. In an earlier analysis of roughly 600 of the donors, a V segment was called functional when productive rearrangements were above 56.7%, and segregating when the standard deviation between donors exceeded 5%. A statistical classification framework was developed to diagnose cytomegalovirus status using the catalog of TCR beta chain sequences. In a later analysis, V and J genes were assigned by comparing TCR nucleotide sequences against IMGT/GENE-DB human TR gene sequences. In a later analysis, CDR3 sequences and most-parsimonious VDJ recombination scenarios were assigned using the TCRdist pipeline. In a later analysis, every TCR beta chain was defined by the combination of its CDR3 amino acid sequence and its V-gene family, and reads without a unique V-gene family were dropped. As a way to deal with suspected cross-contamination and a sequencing artifact, a later analysis dropped more than 500 nucleotide sequences that were highly shared and had low generation probability. For each public chain, a later analysis derived a clonal expansion index from normalized ranks of inferred template counts within each repertoire. A later analysis computed generation probabilities with a VDJ recombination model fitted to out-of-frame rearrangements, and checked the results against IGoR. A later analysis scored TCR-TCR, TCR-HLA and TCR-CMV co-occurrence with hypergeometric tests, applying a repertoire-size bias correction to TCR pairs. In a later analysis, false discovery rates were estimated by permuting HLA or CMV assignments 20 times. A later analysis grouped co-occurring TCRs with DBSCAN, adding TCRdist sequence similarity when clustering within HLA-allele-positive subsets. For co-occurrence clustering, repertoires with fewer than 30,000 or more than 120,000 public chains were excluded, along with five repertoires with anomalous nucleotide sharing. Not all clones reach the TCRdb copy of this immuneACCESS table, which keeps in-frame sequences only. Checked studies attribute under half of the gap to unresolved V genes and leave the rest unexplained. That table gives V, J and clone size, and the DNA gave D and trimming. The sample table records roughly 200,000 clones; roughly four fifths of these occur just once. Clones ranked in the top ten supply about 2.1% of the sample.

The CDR3 contains 14 residues, cysteine and phenylalanine counted. Only the CDR3 DNA is retained, 42 bases long and in frame from the first base. Per the germline V gene, SGHNT is the CDR1 and YENEEA is the CDR2. Between the V and J ends, shortened by 5 bases and 2 bases respectively, the junction contains 13 bases. The source is a man under 40 in good health and CMV-seronegative. The sequencing sample was made of PBMCs. The chain couples TRBV11-3 to TRBJ2-7; 5 matching bases give a weak D call of TRBD2. The encoded CDR3 is CASSPSGGTYEQYF. The nucleotide sequence reads TGTGCCAGCAGCCCTTCCGGAGGAACCTACGAGCAGTACTTC.